One sample yielded the 7 T cell receptor beta chains listed below, sequenced in a study of shared clonotypes between healthy human individuals. Clones were read by immunoSEQ multiplex PCR, and TCRdb kept only the in-frame ones, dropping some. The sample has over a million clones, around 95% seen once; the top ten hold approximately 1%. The material sequenced was naive CD4+ T cells sorted from blood. Documented subset: CD45RA+ positively selected. These receptors were obtained from a man aged 25-45 years in good health.

For this clone: The same CDR3 arises from other DNA sequences in this sample as well. The chain employs TRBV5-1 and TRBJ2-7; 10 bases match TRBD1. Germline V gives CDR1 SGHRS, CDR2 YFSETQ. The length of the CDR3 is 13 residues. V shed 4 bases and J 4 bases; nucleotides not matched to a gene: 2. The CDR3 here is CASSRGQGYEQYF. DNA of the CDR3: TGCGCCAGCAGCCGGGGACAGGGGTACGAGCAGTACTTC.

About this clone: Other DNA sequences from this sample encode an identical CDR3 as well. V usage is TRBV28 and J usage is TRBJ1-5, with D possibly matching TRBD1 (5 bases). This CDR3 contains 12 residues. Germline V CDR1 and CDR2: MDHEN, SYDVKM. V gave up 5 bases and J gave up 7 bases, with 9 bases separating them. For the CDR3, the DNA is TGTGCCAGCAGTCCTACAGGCCAGCCCCAGCATTTT. Translation: CASSPTGQPQHF.

The CDR3 sequence is CASSKRTGVGTQYF. CDR3 in DNA: TGTGCCAGCAGTAAACGGACAGGCGTGGGGACCCAGTACTTC. The chain carries TRBV7-8 and TRBJ2-5; TRBD1 matches at 7 bases. Germline CDR1 and CDR2: SGHVS and FQNEAQ. The CDR3 is made up of 14 amino acids. Germline trimming cut 6 bases from V and 7 bases from J; bases unmatched to any gene: 11.

This chain joins TRBV6-1 and TRBJ2-2; weak D call: TRBD1 (5 bases). The CDR3 runs to 15 residues. V was shortened by 7 bases and J by 0 bases, with 12 bases between the two germline ends. CDR1 MNHNS and CDR2 SASEGT come from the germline V gene. The CDR3 is CASKLAGPNTGELFF. The CDR3, as DNA: TGTGCCAGCAAGTTGGCAGGGCCGAACACCGGGGAGCTGTTTTTT.

This chain connects TRBV30 to TRBJ2-7; D remains ambiguous. CDR1 is GTSNPN and CDR2 is SVGIG in the germline V gene (reference sequence). The CDR3 runs to 12 residues. V lost 2 bases, J lost 2 bases, and 7 bases lay in between. CDR3 DNA: TGTGCCTGGAGTAAGGCGGCCTACGAGCAGTACTTC. It is translated as CAWSKAAYEQYF.

The chain uses TRBV19 and TRBJ2-3; 8 positions agree with TRBD1. V shed 5 bases, J shed 1 base, and the junction held 5 bases outside the gene matches. The germline gives CDR1 LNHDA, CDR2 SQIVND (reference sequence). The CDR3 consists of 15 residues. CDR3 protein: CASSPWTGRTDTQYF. CDR3 nucleotide sequence: TGTGCCAGTAGTCCCTGGACAGGGCGCACAGATACGCAGTATTTT.

V and J are TRBV2 and TRBJ2-1; 8 bases are shared with TRBD1. The CDR3 contains 14 residues. Germline assignment: CDR1 SNHLY and CDR2 FYNNEI. Trimming removed 3 bases from V and 9 bases from J; junction bases left unmatched: 7. The CDR3 region has the DNA TGTGCCAGCAGTGATTACAGGGGGAGTTCTGAGCAGTTCTTC. Amino acids: CASSDYRGSSEQFF.